The sequence of this TCR beta chain was determined in a study of chronic HIV infection and antiretroviral therapy. Germline V CDR1 and CDR2: SGHRS, YFSETQ. The ends were cut back, 4 bases at V and 10 bases at J, with 15 bases in the middle. This CDR3 region has 13 residues. MiXCR was run by TCRdb on the 5' RACE reads, yielding one entry per CDR3 protein. The data show 40,000 to 50,000 distinct CDR3 sequences, 15% to 20% seen once. Ten or more counts support this clonotype. The V and J genes are TRBV5-1 and TRBJ2-1; tentative D call: TRBD2 (7 bases). The sequence came from an adult who had HIV and had not received antiretroviral therapy, or was an uninfected healthy control (not recorded which). The sequencing input was peripheral blood. The CDR3 loop is CASSIIRGGEQFF. The CDR3 DNA is TGCGCCAGCAGCATAATCAGGGGAGGGGAGCAGTTCTTC.